Each of the 11 T cell receptor beta chains below was sequenced from the same sample in a study of T cell responses to AZD1222 COVID-19 vaccine. Sequencing used immunoSEQ multiplex PCR; TCRdb keeps in-frame clones, though not all of them. The sample has about 150,000 clones; approximately 94% are singletons. The sample was peripheral blood, taken on day 0 of AZD1222 vaccination. Receptors originate from an adult in good health.

The chain couples TRBV7-2 to TRBJ2-7; TRBD2 matches at 8 bases. This CDR3 contains 15 residues. Germline-derived CDR1 and CDR2 are SGHTA and FQGNSA. V dropped 3 bases and J dropped 4; count of bases not matched to a gene: 8. The CDR3 region has the DNA TGTGCCAGCAGCTTTTCGGGGGGGGAGATATACGAGCAGTACTTC. It encodes CASSFSGGEIYEQYF. The full variable domain, rest sourced from reference TRBV7-2 and TRBJ2-7, is GAGVSQSPSNKVTEKGKDVELRCDPISGHTALYWYRQSLGQGLEFLIYFQGNSAPDKSGLPSDRFSAERTGGSVSTLTIQRTQQEDSAVYLCASSFSGGEIYEQYFGPGTRLTVT.

This clone was seen a single time. This chain connects TRBV6-6 to TRBJ1-5; no definite D call. V was trimmed by 0 bases and J by 3 bases, leaving 9 bases between them. The CDR3 has 15 amino acids. Germline assignment: CDR1 MNHNY and CDR2 SVGAGI (reference sequence). The CDR3, as DNA: TGTGCCAGCAGTTACTCCGGACTGACCAATCAGCCCCAGCATTTT. Its translation is CASSYSGLTNQPQHF.

This chain joins TRBV19 and TRBJ2-1, with 8 bases identical to TRBD1. Germline V lookup: CDR1 LNHDA, CDR2 SQIVND (reference sequence). The CDR3 length is 13 residues. V lost 9 bases, J lost 5 bases, and 6 bases stayed unmatched. CDR3 DNA sequence: TGTGCCAGCGAGGACAGGGACCACAATGAGCAGTTCTTC. Its protein is CASEDRDHNEQFF.

The chain combines TRBV7-2 with TRBJ1-2; D is undetermined. V lost 3 bases and J 14 bases, leaving 13 bases between the germline ends. This CDR3 spans 11 amino acids. Germline CDR1 and CDR2: SGHTA and FQGNSA. CDR3 bases: TGTGCCAGCAGCTTCAGACGCTCTAGAACCTTC. This sequence encodes CASSFRRSRTF.

The rearrangement joins TRBV11-2 to TRBJ2-7; D is undetermined. Between the trimmed V and J ends, which lost 1 base and 0 bases, there was a span of 7 bases. Germline loops: CDR1 SGHAT, CDR2 FQNNGV. The CDR3 covers 14 residues. This CDR3 is CASSLGRRSYEQYF. In DNA form, the CDR3 reads TGTGCCAGCAGCTTAGGGCGGCGCTCCTACGAGCAGTACTTC.

The chain uses TRBV19 and TRBJ2-1; no firm D call. This CDR3 is built from 11 residues. CDR1 and CDR2 (germline): LNHDA, SQIVND (reference sequence). V was cut by 9 bases and J by 15 bases, with 18 bases left in between. The CDR3 sequence: CASHNRGALFF. The CDR3 DNA follows: TGTGCCAGCCATAACCGAGGTGCTCTGTTCTTC.

This clone has a handful of counts. V usage is TRBV5-6 and J usage is TRBJ2-7; 7 nucleotides align to TRBD2. V was clipped by 4 bases and J by 5 bases; unmatched bases: 15. The CDR3 contains 16 residues. CDR1 and CDR2 (germline): SGHDT, YYEEEE. The CDR3: CASSPNPAGVVNEQYF. The CDR3 DNA is TGTGCCAGCAGCCCTAACCCCGCGGGGGTCGTAAACGAGCAGTACTTC.

The chain recombines TRBV7-8 with TRBJ2-7, with 9 bases lining up with TRBD1. V gave up 7 bases and J gave up 6 bases; unmatched junction bases: 13. The CDR3 extends over 15 amino acids. CDR1 SGHVS and CDR2 FQNEAQ come from the germline V gene. In DNA, the CDR3 is TGTGCCAGCACCCCCTCCGGGACAGGGAACTCCGAGCAGTACTTC. Protein product: CASTPSGTGNSEQYF.

V is TRBV5-4 and J is TRBJ2-1, with a tentative D call TRBD2 (5 bases). This CDR3 is built from 15 residues. From germline, CDR1 is SGHNT and CDR2 YYREEE (reference sequence). V gave up 2 bases and J gave up 3 bases, with 12 bases separating them. The DNA of the CDR3 is TGTGCCAGCAGCTTAAGGCTAGCTAGCTACAATGAGCAGTTCTTC. It translates to CASSLRLASYNEQFF.

This chain uses TRBV9 with TRBJ1-2; D is possibly TRBD1 (5 bases). The CDR3 has 16 residues. Between the trimmed V and J ends, which lost 0 bases and 2 bases, there was a span of 14 bases. In germline, CDR1 is SGDLS, CDR2 YYNGEE. The CDR3 is CASSVGPSAGNYGYTF. In DNA, the CDR3 is TGTGCCAGCAGCGTAGGCCCCTCAGCAGGGAACTATGGCTACACCTTC.

The chain carries TRBV6-5 and TRBJ2-5; 9 bases are shared with TRBD1. The CDR3 consists of 14 residues. Germline lookup yields CDR1 MNHEY and CDR2 SVGAGI. V shed 7 bases, J shed 5 bases, and the junction held 8 bases outside the gene matches. This CDR3 reads CASTLQGAPETQYF. The CDR3 DNA is TGTGCCAGCACCCTACAGGGGGCGCCTGAGACCCAGTACTTC.